One sample yielded the 13 T cell receptor beta chains listed below, sequenced in a study of T-cell reconstitution after alpha-beta-depleted transplantation in children. Unique molecular identifiers were incorporated during preparation of the TCRbeta library. TCRdb reprocessed the PCR reads with MiXCR, giving one entry per CDR3 protein. The table has about 490,000 distinct CDR3 sequences, roughly a tenth seen once; the top ten hold 2%. This sample comprised PBMCs, obtained before TCRalphabeta/CD19-depleted stem cell transplant. These receptors all come from a child aged 2-15 years with inherited bone marrow failure, due to receive a stem cell transplant.

This clonotype was found many times. The rearrangement joins TRBV28 to TRBJ2-1; D is perhaps TRBD2 (5 bases). The CDR3 runs to 14 residues. Trimming removed 2 bases from V and 0 bases from J, with 5 bases in between. CDR1 MDHEN and CDR2 SYDVKM come from the germline V gene. CDR3 protein: CASSLSGSYNEQFF. CDR3 nucleotides: TGTGCCAGCAGTTTAAGCGGCTCCTACAATGAGCAGTTCTTC.

This clonotype was detected many times. This rearrangement joins TRBV20-1 to TRBJ1-5; D is uncertain. Germline CDR1 is DFQATT and CDR2 is SNEGSKA (reference sequence). The CDR3 loop spans 14 amino acids. V lost 2 bases and J 6 bases, leaving 14 bases between the germline ends. In DNA, the CDR3 is TGCAGTGCTAGAAGACCGGAGATCGGTCAGCCCCAGCATTTT. Its protein is CSARRPEIGQPQHF.

This clonotype was seen at least ten times. The V gene is TRBV7-9, the J gene TRBJ1-1; D uncertain. V gave up 2 bases and J gave up 5 bases, with 12 bases separating them. The CDR3 spans 14 residues. Germline V gene data show CDR1 as SEHNR and CDR2 as FQNEAQ (reference sequence). CDR3 nucleotides: TGTGCCAGCAGCTTATACCAGGTCGGGACTGAAGCTTTCTTT. Protein: CASSLYQVGTEAFF.

This clonotype has a count of ten or more. V is TRBV5-1 and J is TRBJ1-1, with D tentatively TRBD1 (5 bases). Germline V CDR1 and CDR2: SGHRS, YFSETQ. V was clipped by 4 bases and J by 2 bases, with 15 bases between them. CDR3 length equals 15 residues. The CDR3 DNA follows: TGCGCCAGCAGCGGGGGAGGGAGCAGAAACACTGAAGCTTTCTTT. It encodes CASSGGGSRNTEAFF.

With respect to this clonotype: A much more abundant neighbour one base away suggests this may be a read error. The chain employs TRBV5-1 and TRBJ2-3; 10 nucleotides line up with TRBD2. CDR3 length: 15 amino acids. CDR1 is SGHRS and CDR2 is YFSETQ in the germline V gene. The CDR3 sequence is CASSFSGRHTDSQYF. CDR3 bases: TGCGCCAGCAGCTTTAGCGGGAGGCACACAGATTCGCAGTATTTT.

The DNA of the CDR3 is TGTGCCAGCAGCCTGCTGGGGGGGTACCCGCCCTACAATGAGCAGTTCTTC. Translated: CASSLLGGYPPYNEQFF. The rearrangement joins TRBV11-2 to TRBJ2-1; 7 bases map to TRBD2. Germline V gene data show CDR1 as SGHAT and CDR2 as FQNNGV. V trimming: 5 bases; J trimming: 2 bases; junction bases outside the gene matches: 12. The CDR3 consists of 17 residues.

This clonotype came up many times. The V gene is TRBV7-6, the J gene TRBJ2-1; possible D gene TRBD2, 5 bases. The CDR3 is 11 residues long. CDR1 and CDR2 from the germline V gene are SGHVS and FNYEAQ. V gave up 1 base and J gave up 12 bases, with 7 bases separating them. The CDR3: CASSLGGAQFF. The CDR3 DNA follows: TGTGCCAGCAGCTTAGGGGGAGCGCAGTTCTTC. Full variable domain (missing parts from reference TRBV7-6 and TRBJ2-1): GAGVSQSPRYKVTKRGQDVALRCDPISGHVSLYWYRQALGQGPEFLTYFNYEAQQDKSGLPNDRFSAERPEGSISTLTIQRTEQRDSAMYRCASSLGGAQFFGPGTRLTVL.

This clonotype occurred many times. The chain uses TRBV7-8 and TRBJ2-1; D is unresolved. V lost 2 bases to trimming and J lost 1 base, with 6 bases between them. CDR1 is SGHVS, CDR2 FQNEAQ, per germline. There are 14 residues in the CDR3. In nucleotides, the CDR3 is TGTGCCAGCAGCTTAACTCATTCCTACAATGAGCAGTTCTTC. Residues: CASSLTHSYNEQFF.

This clonotype was counted ten times or more. The chain couples TRBV5-6 to TRBJ2-6; D possibly matches TRBD1 or TRBD2 (5 bases each). V was pared by 4 bases and J by 2 bases, with 19 bases between. The germline V gene encodes CDR1 SGHDT and CDR2 YYEEEE. CDR3 length: 18 residues. CDR3 nucleotides: TGTGCCAGCAGCCCGGACAAAGGTTGGGGAGCTGGGGCCAACGTCCTGACTTTC. Translation gives CASSPDKGWGAGANVLTF.

Notes on this clonotype: This sequence may be a read error, since a much larger clone differs from it by one base. This sequence joins TRBV3-1 and TRBJ2-2, with a tentative D call TRBD2 (6 bases). The CDR3 covers 14 residues. In germline, CDR1 is LGHDT, CDR2 YNNKEL (reference sequence). The CDR3 reads CASSQESKGGKLFF. CDR3 DNA sequence: TGTGCCAGCAGCCAAGAAAGTAAAGGCGGGAAGCTGTTTTTT. Using reference TRBV3-1 and TRBJ2-2 for the parts outside the CDR3, the full variable domain is DTAVSQTPKYLVTQMGNDKSIKCEQNLGHDTMYWYKQDSKKFLKIMFSYNNKELIINETVPNRFSPKSPDKAHLNLHINSLELGDSAVYFCASSQESKGGKLFFGEGSRLTVL.

This clonotype was counted ten times or more. The rearrangement links TRBV7-2 to TRBJ1-2; D not certain. The germline V and J ends were trimmed by 8 bases and 1 base, with 14 bases remaining between them. The CDR3 length is 14 residues. In germline, CDR1 is SGHTA, CDR2 FQGNSA. The CDR3: CASALGTSNYGYTF. CDR3 in DNA: TGTGCCAGCGCCCTGGGCACAAGTAACTATGGCTACACCTTC.

This clonotype was counted between two and nine times. This chain links TRBV18 with TRBJ1-1, with TRBD1 identical over 12 bases. The V and J ends lost 2 bases and 1 base, in that order; junction bases with no gene match: 5. The CDR3 length is 17 residues. From germline, CDR1 is KGHSH and CDR2 LQKENI. The CDR3 nucleotides are TGTGCCAGCTCACCAAAGGGACAGGGGGCCCCGAACACTGAAGCTTTCTTT. It is translated as CASSPKGQGAPNTEAFF.

This clonotype was detected many times. The CDR3 DNA reads TGTGCCAGCAGCCAAGACCCATCAACCCCCATTCAGTACTTC. Its translation: CASSQDPSTPIQYF. The chain uses TRBV4-2 and TRBJ2-4; unclear D gene. The length of the CDR3 is 14 residues. Germline CDR1 is LGHNA and CDR2 is YNFKEQ. V was clipped by 0 bases and J by 9 bases, with 12 bases between them.